Listed here are 29 T cell receptor beta chains from one sample, sequenced in a study of T cell repertoires in cytomegalovirus infection. A single record per CDR3 protein comes from TCRdb applying MiXCR to the reads. The data show about 770,000 distinct CDR3 sequences, roughly 28% seen once. These receptors' targets are unknown. The material sequenced was cultured CD8+ T cells from PBMCs, taken from culture after CMV antigen stimulation. Receptors were obtained from a human donor in good health (CMV status not recorded). Some clones in this sample may be carry-over from other donors' samples.

The rearrangement joins TRBV4-1 to TRBJ2-7; 7 bases map to TRBD1. The CDR3 runs 17 residues. With 0 bases clipped from V and 2 bases from J, the junction kept 10 bases outside the gene matches. Germline values: CDR1 MGHRA, CDR2 YSYEKL. The CDR3 nucleotides read TGCGCCAGCAGCCAAGAGGCCCCTCGGGACAGCCCCTACGAGCAGTACTTC. Translating gives CASSQEAPRDSPYEQYF.

This clonotype turned up a few times. The rearrangement joins TRBV7-8 to TRBJ2-3; a possible D gene is TRBD2 (6 bases). CDR3 length: 20 amino acids. Germline V gene lookup returns CDR1 SGHVS and CDR2 FQNEAQ. The V end lost 5 bases, the J end lost 0 bases, and 27 bases lay between the germline ends. The CDR3 nucleotides read TGTGCCAGCAGCCCCCGGATAGCGGCCAATCGGGTTGCTAGCACAGATACGCAGTATTTT. Translation: CASSPRIAANRVASTDTQYF. The whole variable domain, remainder taken from reference TRBV7-8 and TRBJ2-3, is GAGVSQSPRYKVAKRGQDVALRCDPISGHVSLFWYQQALGQGPEFLTYFQNEAQLDKSGLPSDRFFAERPEGSVSTLKIQRTQQEDSAVYLCASSPRIAANRVASTDTQYFGPGTRLTVL.

There are many counts of this clonotype. The chain uses TRBV6-1 and TRBJ1-2; TRBD1 matches 7 bases. The germline CDR1 and CDR2 sequences are MNHNS and SASEGT. V trimming: 3 bases; J trimming: 4 bases; junction bases outside the gene matches: 8. The CDR3 sequence is 15 residues long. CDR3 residues: CASSEDPGGTYGYTF. In DNA, the CDR3 is TGTGCCAGCAGTGAGGACCCAGGGGGGACCTATGGCTACACCTTC.

The V and J genes are TRBV15 and TRBJ2-1; possible D gene TRBD1, 5 bases. Germline lookup yields CDR1 LNHNV and CDR2 YYDKDF (reference sequence). Deletions cut 0 bases from V and 3 bases from J, with 9 bases between. This CDR3 spans 15 amino acids. The CDR3 DNA reads as TGTGCCACCAGCAGAGATCGCCAGGGCTACAATGAGCAGTTCTTC. Translated: CATSRDRQGYNEQFF.

On this clonotype: A read error may produce the germline difference seen at one junction end. This chain links TRBV7-9 with TRBJ1-2, with D perhaps matching TRBD1 (6 bases). The CDR3 spans 15 residues. The germline CDR1 and CDR2 sequences are SEHNR and FQNEAQ (reference sequence). CDR3 nucleotides: TGTACCAGCAGCCTAACGGACAGCGTAGATTATGGCTACACCTTC. Protein sequence: CTSSLTDSVDYGYTF. Variable domain in full (rest from reference TRBV7-9 and TRBJ1-2): DTGVSQNPRHKITKRGQNVTFRCDPISEHNRLYWYRQTLGQGPEFLTYFQNEAQLEKSRLLSDRFSAERPKGSFSTLEIQRTEQGDSAMYLCTSSLTDSVDYGYTFGSGTRLTVV.

At least ten counts were recorded for this clonotype. The chain is built from TRBV19 and TRBJ2-1; 7 bases are a match to TRBD2. Germline-derived CDR1 and CDR2 are LNHDA and SQIVND (reference sequence). The CDR3 has 15 amino acids. J gave up 5 bases and V 1 base, and 5 bases lay outside the gene matches. The CDR3 coding sequence is TGTGCCAGTAGTATAGTTCCGACTAGCCACAATGAGCAGTTCTTC. This encodes CASSIVPTSHNEQFF.

This clonotype was found many times. The chain is built from TRBV7-8 and TRBJ2-3; 8 bases align to TRBD2. Germline lookup yields CDR1 SGHVS and CDR2 FQNEAQ. The CDR3 runs to 16 residues. The J segment lost 2 bases and the V segment lost 7 bases, leaving 11 bases of the junction unmatched. The CDR3 region has the DNA TGTGCCAGCACCCTAAGATTAGCGGGGCTCACAGATACGCAGTATTTT. Translation: CASTLRLAGLTDTQYF.

V is TRBV7-8 and J is TRBJ1-5; possible D gene TRBD1, 5 bases. The germline V gene encodes CDR1 SGHVS and CDR2 FQNEAQ. Between the trimmed V and J ends, which lost 1 base and 0 bases, there was a span of 13 bases. This CDR3 contains 17 residues. Here the CDR3 reads CASSLETAIHSNQPQHF. CDR3 DNA sequence: TGTGCCAGCAGCTTAGAGACAGCAATACATAGCAATCAGCCCCAGCATTTT.

The rearrangement joins TRBV19 to TRBJ1-5; no firm D call. The CDR3 sequence is 14 residues long. Germline assignment: CDR1 LNHDA and CDR2 SQIVND (reference sequence). V was shortened by 7 bases and J by 0 bases, with 10 bases between the two germline ends. CDR3: CASTRLYSNQPQHF. DNA of the CDR3: TGTGCCAGTACTCGGCTGTATAGCAATCAGCCCCAGCATTTT.

Ten or more counts support this clonotype. The genes are TRBV12-3 or TRBV12-4 and TRBJ1-1; 10 positions agree with TRBD1. The CDR3 runs 14 residues. The trim removed 5 bases at V and 10 bases at J, leaving 10 bases unmatched. Here the CDR3 DNA reads TGTGCCAGCAGTCCCGGGACAGGGGTCACGGGAGCTTTCTTT. Protein: CASSPGTGVTGAFF.

This clonotype was counted many times. The rearrangement links TRBV7-6 to TRBJ1-1, with 7 bases identical to TRBD1. The CDR3 is 16 residues long. The germline V gene encodes CDR1 SGHVS and CDR2 FNYEAQ. The junction had 10 bases not matched to a gene; V was cut back by 1 base and J by 5 bases. The CDR3 DNA sequence: TGTGCCAGCAGCTTAGAGGGGGCAGGGAGAGGGACTGAAGCTTTCTTT. As protein: CASSLEGAGRGTEAFF.

This clonotype was picked up many times. V is TRBV7-2 and J is TRBJ2-3; 9 bases map to TRBD2. The ends lost 5 bases at V and 2 bases at J; junction bases unmatched: 5. The germline gives CDR1 SGHTA, CDR2 FQGNSA. The CDR3 covers 15 residues. This CDR3 is CASSTTSGLTDTQYF. CDR3 sequence (DNA): TGTGCCAGCAGCACGACTAGCGGACTCACAGATACGCAGTATTTT. The entire variable domain, with the rest obtained from reference TRBV7-2 and TRBJ2-3, is as follows: GAGVSQSPSNKVTEKGKDVELRCDPISGHTALYWYRQSLGQGLEFLIYFQGNSAPDKSGLPSDRFSAERTGGSVSTLTIQRTQQEDSAVYLCASSTTSGLTDTQYFGPGTRLTVL.

This clonotype appeared many times. The CDR3, as DNA: TGTGCCAGCAGTGAAGCTGGGAGTTCCTACGAGCAGTACTTC. Its translation: CASSEAGSSYEQYF. The rearrangement uses TRBV6-1 and TRBJ2-7; D is possibly TRBD2 (5 bases). V lost 0 bases and J 1 base, leaving 7 bases between the germline ends. From germline, CDR1 is MNHNS and CDR2 SASEGT. The CDR3 sequence is 14 residues long.

At least ten counts were recorded for this clonotype. The rearrangement uses TRBV27 and TRBJ1-1; 7 bases map to TRBD1. The ends lost 6 bases at V and 0 bases at J; junction bases unmatched: 4. The CDR3 spans 14 residues. CDR1 is MNHEY and CDR2 is SMNVEV in the germline V gene (reference sequence). CDR3 in DNA: TGTGCCAGCAGCCACAGGGGTATGAACACTGAAGCTTTCTTT. Protein product: CASSHRGMNTEAFF.

The V gene is TRBV27, the J gene TRBJ2-3; TRBD1 aligns across 8 bases. CDR3 length equals 14 residues. V trimming: 8 bases; J trimming: 5 bases; junction bases outside the gene matches: 9. Per germline, CDR1 MNHEY and CDR2 SMNVEV (reference sequence). The chain's CDR3 is CASCPGGAKDTQYF. CDR3 DNA: TGTGCCAGCTGTCCAGGGGGCGCCAAAGATACGCAGTATTTT.

CDR3 protein: CATSWGTPEAFF. CDR3 nucleotide sequence: TGTGCCACCAGTTGGGGGACCCCTGAAGCTTTCTTT. V and J are TRBV19 and TRBJ1-1; maybe TRBD1 (5 bases). This CDR3 region has 12 residues. Trimming pared 10 bases from V and 6 bases from J, leaving 15 bases between. CDR1 is LNHDA, CDR2 SQIVND, per germline (reference sequence).

This clonotype was seen only a few times. The chain links TRBV27 to TRBJ2-7; the D gene could be TRBD1 or TRBD2 (5 bases each). The CDR3 spans 14 residues. With 5 bases removed from V and 7 bases from J, the gap between germline ends came to 18 bases. Germline values: CDR1 MNHEY, CDR2 SMNVEV (reference sequence). The CDR3 coding sequence is TGTGCCAGCAGTCTGGGACCCACCAATGCGGAGCAGTACGTC. This sequence encodes CASSLGPTNAEQYV.

With respect to this clonotype: The junction differs from germline at one of its ends, possibly a read error. The gene calls are TRBV7-9 and TRBJ1-2; D is unresolved. CDR3 length: 12 amino acids. Looked up from germline, CDR1 is SEHNR and CDR2 is FQNEAQ (reference sequence). DNA for the CDR3: TGTGCCACCTTCGGACTGAACTATGGCTATACCTTC. Its translation: CATFGLNYGYTF.

To note about this clonotype: The junction does not match germline at one end; this may be a read error. The rearrangement uses TRBV7-7 and TRBJ2-6; no definite D call. CDR3 length: 15 amino acids. CDR1 SSHAT and CDR2 FNYEAQ come from the germline V gene (reference sequence). The CDR3, as DNA: TGTGCTAGCAGCCCCGACGGTTCCCGGGCCAACGTCCTGACTTTC. Its translation: CASSPDGSRANVLTF.

This clonotype has just a few counts. The chain combines TRBV10-3 with TRBJ1-5; D may be TRBD1 (5 bases). CDR3 length equals 13 residues. Germline assignment: CDR1 ENHRY and CDR2 SYGVKD. Deletions cut 5 bases from V and 5 bases from J, with 10 bases between. CDR3 region: CAISSGGDQPQHF. Here the CDR3 DNA reads TGTGCCATCAGTTCCGGGGGGGATCAGCCCCAGCATTTT.

The chain has TRBV10-2 and TRBJ1-5; maybe TRBD1 (5 bases). This CDR3 is built from 15 residues. Germline-derived CDR1 and CDR2 are WSHSY and SAAADI. V lost 4 bases and J 3 bases, leaving 13 bases between the germline ends. The CDR3 loop reads CASSVAGTNNQPQHF. CDR3 DNA sequence: TGCGCCAGCAGTGTCGCAGGGACGAACAATCAGCCCCAGCATTTT.

Notes on this clonotype: Sequence at one end of the junction differs from germline and may be a read error. This sequence joins TRBV7-9 and TRBJ2-5; D is tentatively TRBD1 or TRBD2 (5 bases each). This CDR3 has 15 amino acids. CDR1 SEHNR and CDR2 FQNEAQ come from the germline V gene (reference sequence). The CDR3 protein is CASSSNPGTQETQYF. The CDR3 DNA follows: TGTGCTAGCAGCTCTAACCCTGGGACCCAAGAGACCCAGTACTTC.

V and J are TRBV27 and TRBJ2-7; D is undetermined. Trimming cost V 7 bases and J 0 bases, with 19 bases left between them. The CDR3 has 16 amino acids. CDR1 is MNHEY, CDR2 SMNVEV, per germline (reference sequence). CDR3 protein: CASTVPGSRSSYEQYF. The CDR3 DNA sequence: TGTGCCAGCACCGTCCCGGGCTCAAGGAGCTCCTACGAGCAGTACTTC.

This clonotype was recorded only once. As DNA, the CDR3 is TGTGCCATCAGTGAATCGACGGAAAGCTCCTACAATGAGCAGTTCTTC. As protein: CAISESTESSYNEQFF. The V and J genes are TRBV10-3 and TRBJ2-1; no clear D. The CDR3 is 16 amino acids. From germline, CDR1 is ENHRY and CDR2 SYGVKD. The V gene lost 3 bases and the J gene lost 0 bases, with 12 bases spanning the gap.

This clonotype has just a few counts. The CDR3 DNA reads as TGCGCCAGCAGCCAAGTTGGGGGACACACCGGGGAGCTGTTTTTT. Translating it yields CASSQVGGHTGELFF. The rearrangement uses TRBV4-3 and TRBJ2-2, with D perhaps being TRBD1 or TRBD2 (5 bases each). V lost 1 base, J lost 3 bases, and 9 bases lay in between. The CDR3 loop spans 15 amino acids. Germline CDR1 LGHNA, CDR2 YSLEER.

The chain carries TRBV6-2 or TRBV6-3 and TRBJ2-1, with D tentatively TRBD1 or TRBD2 (5 bases each). Germline V gene data show CDR1 as MNHEY and CDR2 as SVGEGT. This CDR3 is built from 12 residues. The V end lost 6 bases, the J end lost 10 bases, and 13 bases lay between the germline ends. CDR3 region: CASRDLGEEQFF. Here the CDR3 DNA reads TGTGCCAGCAGAGACTTGGGGGAGGAGCAGTTCTTC.

This clonotype was seen a few times. The J gene is TRBJ2-3, the V gene TRBV7-6, with D unclear. Germline values: CDR1 SGHVS, CDR2 FNYEAQ. The CDR3 runs 15 residues. V was pared by 5 bases and J by 2 bases, with 14 bases between. The CDR3 protein is CASSRSTQPTDTQYF. The DNA for the CDR3 is TGTGCCAGCAGCCGATCGACACAGCCCACAGATACGCAGTATTTT.

A few counts support this clonotype. The chain is built from TRBV28 and TRBJ1-2; 7 bases are shared with TRBD1. CDR1 is MDHEN, CDR2 SYDVKM, per germline. Losses at the gene ends were 5 bases for V and 6 bases for J; bases not matched to a gene: 15. This CDR3 contains 16 residues. For the CDR3, the DNA is TGTGCCAGCAGTCCCCTTATCCTCACAGGGGTCCATGGCTACACCTTC. This codes for CASSPLILTGVHGYTF.

V is TRBV5-4 and J is TRBJ1-1, with a possible D match to TRBD1 (5 bases). From germline, CDR1 is SGHNT and CDR2 YYREEE (reference sequence). V was clipped by 5 bases and J by 5 bases, with 16 bases between them. The CDR3 covers 14 residues. The CDR3 is CASRKDRGRTEAFF. The CDR3 region has the DNA TGTGCCAGCAGAAAAGATAGGGGACGGACTGAAGCTTTCTTT.